The clone carrying this T cell receptor beta chain has more than one count but fewer than ten. These data are taken from a study of regulatory T cells in long-lasting Graves disease. Study-level information: New Graves' disease cases had less than 3 months of antithyroid drugs.

This CDR3 has 13 amino acids. Germline V gene sequence: CDR1 GTSNPN, CDR2 SVGIG (reference sequence). Deletions cut 0 bases from V and 6 bases from J, with 9 bases between. Construction of the TCR beta libraries employed iRepertoire HTBI primers in conjunction with Arm-PCR of CDR3 regions. TCRdb used MiXCR to reprocess the multiplex PCR reads, holding one entry per CDR3 protein. The sample has fewer than 550,000 distinct CDR3 sequences, roughly 15% seen once. This sample's time point: newly diagnosed GD, antithyroid drugs for less than 3 months. From RNA extracted from PBMCs, the TCR library was made. This same sample was also taken into another study, of T cells in Graves' hyperthyroidism and ophthalmopathy. That work contributes: Patients aged 18 to 65 had newly diagnosed hyperthyroidism of under 2 months' duration.

Here the sequenced sample was peripheral blood mononuclear cells (PBMCs), taken at new diagnosis, from a patient treated with antithyroid drugs. This clonotype was sampled from a woman aged 18 to 35 with Graves disease. The chain links TRBV30 to TRBJ1-5, with D hard to call. DNA of the CDR3: TGTGCCTGGAGTGTACTCTTCGGTCAGCCCCAGCATTTT. The encoded protein is CAWSVLFGQPQHF. Drawing the rest from reference TRBV30 and TRBJ1-5, the complete variable domain is SQTIHQWPATLVQPVGSPLSLECTVEGTSNPNLYWYRQAAGRGLQLLFYSVGIGQISSEVPQNLSASRPQDRQFILSSKKLLLSDSGFYLCAWSVLFGQPQHFGDGTRLSIL.